These 20 T cell receptor beta chains came from one sample sequenced in a study of long-term antiretroviral therapy in people with HIV (dated by TCRdb to the early 2020s). Sequencing of the TRB variable region was done with the immunoSEQ hsTCRB v3.0 assay at survey level resolution. As stored in TCRdb, this immuneACCESS dataset retains in-frame rearrangements with V and J assigned. A fraction of the clones does not appear; measured against another copy, unresolved V genes explain less than half of the discrepancy, and the remainder lacks a known reason. The sample includes 25,000 to 35,000 clones, with approximately 86% observed a single time. The biggest ten clones account for around 7.8% of the sample. Here the sequenced sample was unsorted PBMCs, taken about 5 years before starting antiretroviral therapy. The source of these receptors is a man aged 50-59 years with HIV.

The rearrangement uses TRBV5-6 and TRBJ2-5; tentative D call: TRBD2 (5 bases). The CDR3 is made up of 15 amino acids. Trimming stripped 0 bases from V and 5 bases from J, with 14 bases between. Germline loops: CDR1 SGHDT, CDR2 YYEEEE. The CDR3 sequence: CASSLAGSGYETQYF. In DNA, the CDR3 is TGTGCCAGCAGCTTGGCCGGCTCGGGATACGAGACCCAGTACTTC.

The chain combines TRBV5-4 with TRBJ1-6; tentative D call: TRBD1 (6 bases). CDR3 length: 15 amino acids. Germline V gives CDR1 SGHNT, CDR2 YYREEE (reference sequence). Trimming removed 4 bases at V and 10 bases at J, with 18 bases between. CDR3 region: CASSPRGGGESPLHF. Written as DNA, the CDR3 is TGTGCCAGCAGCCCGAGGGGGGGAGGAGAATCACCCCTCCACTTT.

As DNA, the CDR3 is TGCGCCAGCAGCCCCGCTAGCGGGGGGTACGAGCAGTACTTC. Translated, it gives CASSPASGGYEQYF. The rearrangement uses TRBV5-1 and TRBJ2-7; 11 bases are a match to TRBD2. CDR3 size: 14 residues. With 4 bases clipped from V and 4 bases from J, the junction kept 4 bases outside the gene matches. Germline V CDR1 and CDR2: SGHRS, YFSETQ.

The gene calls are TRBV29-1 and TRBJ2-5, with 7 bases that match TRBD2. Trimming cost V 1 base and J 4 bases; bases outside gene matches: 3. Germline V gives CDR1 SQVTM, CDR2 ANQGSEA. CDR3 length equals 13 residues. The CDR3 reads CSVEAGGLETQYF. CDR3 nucleotide sequence: TGCAGCGTTGAAGCCGGGGGGTTAGAGACCCAGTACTTC.

The rearrangement joins TRBV9 to TRBJ1-4, with 10 bases aligning to TRBD1. Germline-derived CDR1 and CDR2 are SGDLS and YYNGEE. J gave up 10 bases and V 3 bases, and 9 bases lay outside the gene matches. CDR3 length equals 15 residues. CDR3 DNA: TGTGCCAGCAGCGCTGGGACAGGGGATGGGAGAAAACTGTTTTTT. Encoded protein: CASSAGTGDGRKLFF.

The V and J genes are TRBV5-4 and TRBJ2-2, with TRBD2 as a possible D gene (6 bases). The CDR3 is 15 amino acids. V lost 2 bases and J 4 bases, leaving 12 bases between the germline ends. Germline CDR1 SGHNT, CDR2 YYREEE (reference sequence). In DNA, the CDR3 is TGTGCCAGCAGCTTCTTGGACTACGGCACCGGGGAGCTGTTTTTT. Translating it yields CASSFLDYGTGELFF.

V usage is TRBV21-1 and J usage is TRBJ2-5; the DNA was not used to check the table's D call, TRBD2. TRBV21-1 is given as a pseudogene. The CDR3 runs 20 residues. CDR3 residues: CASSKAGPQGLAGGQETQYF. The CDR3 DNA sequence: TGTGCCAGCAGCAAAGCCGGACCACAGGGACTAGCGGGGGGGCAAGAGACCCAGTACTTC.

The chain joins TRBV6-5 to TRBJ2-2; 8 bases line up with TRBD1. Germline lookup yields CDR1 MNHEY and CDR2 SVGAGI. V lost 0 bases, J lost 3 bases, and 0 bases stayed unmatched. The CDR3 runs to 15 residues. The CDR3 nucleotides read TGTGCCAGCAGTTACTCGACAGGGGACACCGGGGAGCTGTTTTTT. Translation: CASSYSTGDTGELFF.

This sequence joins TRBV5-1 and TRBJ2-1; the match to TRBD2 covers 10 bases. The CDR3 consists of 15 residues. Germline CDR1 SGHRS, CDR2 YFSETQ. Trimming at V came to 2 bases and at J to 7 bases, leaving 6 bases not matched to a gene. Written as DNA, the CDR3 is TGCGCCAGCAGCTTACTAGCGGGGAGTGGGAATGAGCAGTTCTTC. This encodes CASSLLAGSGNEQFF.

The chain is built from TRBV7-3 and TRBJ2-7, with TRBD2 identical over 7 bases. V shed 0 bases, J shed 3 bases, and the junction held 8 bases outside the gene matches. CDR3 length: 16 amino acids. The germline gives CDR1 SGHTA, CDR2 FQGTGA. CDR3 residues: CASSLTLIAGRYEQYF. The CDR3 region has the DNA TGTGCCAGCAGCTTAACGTTGATAGCGGGCCGCTACGAGCAGTACTTC.

V is TRBV10-3 and J is TRBJ2-1, with 7 nucleotides matching TRBD1. This CDR3 comprises 11 residues. J gave up 7 bases and V 10 bases, and 4 bases lay outside the gene matches. Germline-derived CDR1 and CDR2 are ENHRY and SYGVKD. In DNA form, the CDR3 reads TGTGCCACCTCACAGGGGAATGAGCAGTTCTTC. Translated: CATSQGNEQFF.

J is TRBJ2-7 and V is TRBV11-2; D is perhaps TRBD2 (6 bases). Germline CDR1 reads SGHAT; CDR2 reads FQNNGV. Trimming cost V 3 bases and J 2 bases, with 14 bases left between them. The length of the CDR3 is 15 residues. The chain's CDR3 is CASSLVTGETYEQYF. The CDR3 region has the DNA TGTGCCAGCAGCTTGGTGACGGGGGAAACCTACGAGCAGTACTTC. Full variable domain (remainder filled in from reference TRBV11-2 and TRBJ2-7): EAGVAQSPRYKIIEKRQSVAFWCNPISGHATLYWYQQILGQGPKLLIQFQNNGVVDDSQLPKDRFSAERLKGVDSTLKIQPAKLEDSAVYLCASSLVTGETYEQYFGPGTRLTVT.

The CDR3 sequence: CASNNGGEGNTEAFF. In DNA form, the CDR3 reads TGCGCCAGCAACAACGGGGGGGAAGGGAACACTGAAGCTTTCTTT. V gene TRBV5-1 combines with J gene TRBJ1-1; a weak D match, TRBD1 (5 bases). Per the germline V gene, CDR1 is SGHRS and CDR2 is YFSETQ. The CDR3 has 15 residues. The ends were cut back, 6 bases at V and 1 base at J, with 16 bases in the middle.

The chain recombines TRBV11-3 with TRBJ1-1; D remains ambiguous. The V end lost 0 bases, the J end lost 0 bases, and 2 bases lay between the germline ends. Germline CDR1 SGHNT, CDR2 YENEEA. This CDR3 contains 13 residues. The CDR3 nucleotides are TGTGCCAGCAGCTTAGATGTGAACACTGAAGCTTTCTTT. Protein product: CASSLDVNTEAFF. Drawing the rest from reference TRBV11-3 and TRBJ1-1, the complete variable domain is EAGVVQSPRYKIIEKKQPVAFWCNPISGHNTLYWYLQNLGQGPELLIRYENEEAVDDSQLPKDRFSAERLKGVDSTLKIQPAELGDSAVYLCASSLDVNTEAFFGQGTRLTVV.

The chain uses TRBV5-1 and TRBJ1-5, with no clear D. Germline V lookup: CDR1 SGHRS, CDR2 YFSETQ. The CDR3 is 15 residues long. Trimming pared 3 bases from V and 5 bases from J, leaving 15 bases between. The CDR3 sequence: CASSSTPFGDQPQHF. CDR3 DNA sequence: TGCGCCAGCAGCTCTACGCCCTTCGGGGATCAGCCCCAGCATTTT. Full variable domain (rest looked up from reference TRBV5-1 and TRBJ1-5): KAGVTQTPRYLIKTRGQQVTLSCSPISGHRSVSWYQQTPGQGLQFLFEYFSETQRNKGNFPGRFSGRQFSNSRSEMNVSTLELGDSALYLCASSSTPFGDQPQHFGDGTRLSIL.

This chain uses TRBV11-3 with TRBJ2-3; 7 nucleotides match TRBD2. J gave up 1 base and V 1 base, and 5 bases lay outside the gene matches. The germline V gene encodes CDR1 SGHNT and CDR2 YENEEA. The CDR3 is 16 residues long. The DNA for the CDR3 is TGTGCCAGCAGCTTAGGAGGGGACTATCGCACAGATACGCAGTATTTT. Translated, it gives CASSLGGDYRTDTQYF.

J is TRBJ1-4 and V is TRBV5-1; TRBD1 aligns across 8 bases. The CDR3 has 16 amino acids. Germline V CDR1 and CDR2: SGHRS, YFSETQ. Trimming took 4 bases from V and 0 from J; bases not matched to a gene: 5. CDR3 nucleotide sequence: TGCGCCAGCAGCAGGACAGGGCCTGCAACTAATGAAAAACTGTTTTTT. Its translation is CASSRTGPATNEKLFF.

The chain links TRBV6-6 to TRBJ2-7, with TRBD2 matching over 9 bases. V trimming: 5 bases; J trimming: 2 bases; junction bases outside the gene matches: 4. The germline V gene encodes CDR1 MNHNY and CDR2 SVGAGI (reference sequence). This CDR3 region has 14 residues. DNA of the CDR3: TGTGCCAGCAGTAGGACTAGCGCAGCCTACGAGCAGTACTTC. Translated: CASSRTSAAYEQYF.

CDR3 amino acids: CASSPSQGGDTEAFF. CDR3 DNA: TGTGCCAGCAGCCCTAGCCAGGGCGGGGACACTGAAGCTTTCTTT. The V and J genes are TRBV7-9 and TRBJ1-1; a possible D gene is TRBD1 (5 bases). Trimming stripped 5 bases from V and 3 bases from J, with 16 bases between. Germline V lookup: CDR1 SEHNR, CDR2 FQNEAQ (reference sequence). This CDR3 spans 15 amino acids.

In its sample, this clone was seen once. The chain has TRBV7-9 and TRBJ2-3; a weak D match, TRBD1 (5 bases). V lost 5 bases, J lost 0 bases, and 12 bases lay in between. Germline-derived CDR1 and CDR2 are SEHNR and FQNEAQ (reference sequence). CDR3 size: 15 residues. The CDR3 nucleotides are TGTGCCAGCAGCCAGACGGACACTAGCACAGATACGCAGTATTTT. This codes for CASSQTDTSTDTQYF.